These T cell receptor beta chains were read from a single sample in a study of blood T cells in healthy people across ages. From the 5' RACE reads, TCRdb called clonotypes with MiXCR, one entry per CDR3 protein. The sample shows hundreds of thousands of distinct CDR3 sequences, 62% of them seen only once. Sequencing input: blood. These receptor sequences come from a man under 40 in good health. CDR3s include the opening cysteine and the closing phenylalanine or tryptophan. The D gene is left open where the match is weak.

V gene,D gene,J gene,CDR3 protein
TRBV6-6,-,TRBJ2-1,CASTTDSYNEQFF
TRBV10-3,-,TRBJ2-5,CAISDNEETQYF
TRBV29-1,-,TRBJ1-5,CSVGQGIDQPQHF
TRBV6-2/TRBV6-3,-,TRBJ2-1,CASSPPRLGGPYNEQFF
TRBV18,TRBD1,TRBJ1-1,CASQPNRDRGVTEAFF
TRBV3-1,-,TRBJ2-4,CASSQDSGRNIQYF
TRBV10-3,-,TRBJ1-1,CAISERGNTEAFF
TRBV7-2,TRBD2,TRBJ2-1,CASSTTSGGGNEQFF
TRBV4-2,-,TRBJ2-4,CASSLGRRDGNIQYF
TRBV7-8,-,TRBJ2-1,CASSLDRMGGGLNEQFF
TRBV20-1,-,TRBJ2-5,CSARVQETQYF
TRBV6-5,-,TRBJ2-5,CASSYATPATDLQETQYF
TRBV5-1,TRBD1,TRBJ1-2,CASSLDGQGGTYGYTF
TRBV5-1,TRBD2,TRBJ2-4,CASSLGDGGGIQYF
TRBV6-2/TRBV6-3,-,TRBJ2-5,CASSSFETQYF
TRBV28,TRBD1,TRBJ1-1,CASSAGQGLSAFF
TRBV10-3,TRBD1,TRBJ1-5,CAISEGDRENQPQHF
TRBV4-1,-,-,CASSHEDGYEQYF
TRBV18,-,TRBJ2-5,CASSPYREETQYF
TRBV11-2,TRBD1,TRBJ1-2,CASSLGPGGISNYGYTF
TRBV4-2,-,TRBJ2-5,CASSQGNSQETQYF
TRBV27,-,TRBJ2-5,CASRLRAGEQYF
TRBV6-2/TRBV6-3,-,TRBJ2-1,CATTWGRLQVGEQFF
TRBV5-1,TRBD1,-,CASSLEVTGGEQYF
TRBV6-5,-,TRBJ2-5,CASSLQIQETQYF
TRBV10-3,TRBD2,TRBJ2-1,CAISERTSVSNEQFF
TRBV5-1,-,TRBJ2-3,CASSFGRRAGSTDTQYF
TRBV9,TRBD1,TRBJ2-7,CASSVAGQGSSEQYF
TRBV20-1,-,TRBJ2-3,CSASDFSSTDTQYF
TRBV28,-,TRBJ2-3,CASSLAGRRDTQYF
TRBV20-1,TRBD2,TRBJ2-7,CSAHSGGAFEQYF
TRBV4-2,-,TRBJ1-2,CASSQVVGGDYGYTF
TRBV7-3,TRBD2,TRBJ2-3,CASSLNAGGTDTQYF
TRBV6-2/TRBV6-3,-,TRBJ2-3,CASSQEEQGGKDTQYF
TRBV20-1,TRBD1,TRBJ1-2,CSKPYRGVDGYTF
TRBV19,-,TRBJ2-7,CASSIIWGRTYEQYF
TRBV4-2,TRBD1,TRBJ2-4,CASSLASGQGGNIQYF
TRBV20-1,-,TRBJ1-4,CSARHDEEKLFF
TRBV12-1,-,-,CASSGRLVSYEQYF
TRBV7-3,TRBD1,TRBJ1-2,CASSQGQDFYGYTF
TRBV7-2,-,TRBJ2-1,CASSHRDTIRLYNEQFF
TRBV19,-,TRBJ2-3,CASKERHTDTQYF
TRBV28,-,TRBJ2-3,CASSLGGTVTDTQYF
TRBV20-1,-,TRBJ1-1,CSAPASGKGSTEAFF
TRBV7-2,TRBD2,TRBJ2-5,CASSWGGREGETQYF
TRBV20-1,TRBD1,TRBJ1-6,CSARIDRAYSPLHF
TRBV14,-,TRBJ2-3,CASSQVTDTQYF
TRBV6-2/TRBV6-3,-,TRBJ1-2,CASSYPLLRTGWDYGYTF
TRBV7-3,-,TRBJ2-7,CASSLMGGGYEQYF
TRBV5-1,-,TRBJ2-3,CASSLEYSSTDTQYF
TRBV5-1,TRBD1,TRBJ2-1,CASSPRQGTAEQFF
TRBV9,-,TRBJ2-5,CASSVRPSEETQYF
TRBV20-1,-,TRBJ1-4,CSARDPSGEKLFF
TRBV6-2/TRBV6-3,-,TRBJ1-6,CASSYLWSPLHF
TRBV20-1,-,TRBJ1-2,CSAPGTYGYTF